These 25 T cell receptor beta chains share one sample of origin, sequenced in a study of T-cell reconstitution after alpha-beta-depleted transplantation in children. Preparation of the TCRbeta library involved a method that used unique molecular identifiers. TCRdb independently ran MiXCR on the PCR reads; one entry per CDR3 protein. Of more than 120,000 distinct CDR3 sequences in the sample, 8.8% were seen once. The sequences come from PBMCs, mostly from graft donor cells, collected 180 days after TCRalphabeta/CD19-depleted stem cell transplant. The source of these receptors is a female patient aged 2 to 10 who had a stem cell transplant for congenital amegakaryocytic thrombocytopenia, so the T cells may come from the graft donor.

There are a few counts of this clonotype. This chain joins TRBV3-1 and TRBJ2-7; D is possibly TRBD1 (5 bases). This CDR3 has 15 amino acids. Germline values: CDR1 LGHDT, CDR2 YNNKEL (reference sequence). V dropped 4 bases and J dropped 2 bases, with 15 bases sitting between them. The CDR3 reads CASSLPGREPYEQYF. Written as DNA, the CDR3 is TGTGCCAGCAGCCTACCGGGCAGGGAACCCTACGAGCAGTACTTC.

This chain connects TRBV12-3 or TRBV12-4 to TRBJ2-3, with TRBD1 matching 11 bases. The V segment lost 4 bases and the J segment 8 bases; nucleotides outside the gene matches: 5. This CDR3 region has 14 residues. The CDR3 nucleotides are TGTGCCAGCAGTTCAGGACAGGGGGCTGGTACGCAGTATTTT. It encodes CASSSGQGAGTQYF.

This clonotype has a count of ten or more. The rearrangement uses TRBV5-1 and TRBJ2-2, with D unclear. Germline V gene sequence: CDR1 SGHRS, CDR2 YFSETQ. This CDR3 comprises 17 residues. V lost 0 bases, J lost 3 bases, and 15 bases lay in between. CDR3 protein: CASSLAAPDIDTGELFF. The DNA of the CDR3 is TGCGCCAGCAGCTTGGCCGCGCCAGACATCGACACCGGGGAGCTGTTTTTT. Full variable domain (rest looked up from reference TRBV5-1 and TRBJ2-2): KAGVTQTPRYLIKTRGQQVTLSCSPISGHRSVSWYQQTPGQGLQFLFEYFSETQRNKGNFPGRFSGRQFSNSRSEMNVSTLELGDSALYLCASSLAAPDIDTGELFFGEGSRLTVL.

Points on this clonotype: One end of the junction fails to match germline, which may point to a read error. J is TRBJ2-1 and V is TRBV6-1; the D gene is possibly TRBD2 (6 bases). The CDR3 length is 16 residues. Germline CDR1 MNHNS, CDR2 SASEGT. The CDR3 protein is CATSEAGLSSYNDQFF. The CDR3, as DNA: TGTGCCACCAGTGAAGCGGGTTTAAGCTCCTACAATGACCAGTTCTTC.

In this sample, this clonotype turned up many times. V gene TRBV6-5 combines with J gene TRBJ2-7; possible D gene TRBD1, 5 bases. Trimming took 4 bases from V and 3 from J, leaving 16 bases between them. CDR3 length: 15 residues. Germline V gives CDR1 MNHEY, CDR2 SVGAGI. The CDR3 here is CASSLGPRPLYEQYF. CDR3 sequence (DNA): TGTGCCAGCAGTTTGGGGCCTCGCCCCCTCTACGAGCAGTACTTC.

This clonotype was picked up many times. This chain links TRBV20-1 with TRBJ1-2; D call uncertain. Germline-derived CDR1 and CDR2 are DFQATT and SNEGSKA (reference sequence). The CDR3 sequence is 12 residues long. V lost 6 bases and J lost 4, with 12 bases in between. For the CDR3, the DNA is TGCAGTGCGAAAAGGGTTTCCTATGGCTACACCTTC. This sequence encodes CSAKRVSYGYTF.

This clonotype was counted ten times or more. The V and J genes are TRBV10-3 and TRBJ2-1; D is perhaps TRBD2 (5 bases). The CDR3 is 13 amino acids. CDR1 is ENHRY, CDR2 SYGVKD, per germline. The ends were cut back, 2 bases at V and 9 bases at J, with 11 bases in the middle. The CDR3 region has the DNA TGTGCCATCAGTGAGGAGGGAGTGAGTGAGCAGTTCTTC. Residues: CAISEEGVSEQFF.

This clonotype was seen many times. The chain carries TRBV20-1 and TRBJ2-1, with TRBD2 matching 14 bases. In germline, CDR1 is DFQATT, CDR2 SNEGSKA (reference sequence). The length of the CDR3 is 20 residues. Trimming at V came to 1 base and at J to 2 bases, leaving 13 bases not matched to a gene. The CDR3 DNA reads as TGCAGTGCTAGAGTCCTGGGCGGGACTAGCGGGAGTTGGGCCTACAATGAGCAGTTCTTC. It codes for CSARVLGGTSGSWAYNEQFF.

The rearrangement joins TRBV7-2 to TRBJ2-7; D perhaps matches TRBD1 (5 bases). CDR3 length equals 14 residues. Trimming shortened V by 1 base and J by 2 bases, and 9 bases separated the two germline ends. The germline V gene has CDR1 SGHTA and CDR2 FQGNSA. CDR3 sequence (DNA): TGTGCCAGCAGCTTAGTGCAGGGCCCCTACGAGCAGTACTTC. This translates into CASSLVQGPYEQYF. Supplemented by reference TRBV7-2 and TRBJ2-7, the full variable domain reads GAGVSQSPSNKVTEKGKDVELRCDPISGHTALYWYRQSLGQGLEFLIYFQGNSAPDKSGLPSDRFSAERTGGSVSTLTIQRTQQEDSAVYLCASSLVQGPYEQYFGPGTRLTVT.

The chain recombines TRBV10-3 with TRBJ2-3; D could derive from TRBD1 or TRBD2 (5 bases each). This CDR3 is 14 amino acids long. Germline CDR1 ENHRY, CDR2 SYGVKD. With 8 bases removed from V and 6 bases from J, the gap between germline ends came to 18 bases. The CDR3: CAIGTDTLGDTQYF. The CDR3, as DNA: TGTGCCATCGGGACGGATACTTTGGGGGATACGCAGTATTTT.

There are many counts of this clonotype. The chain recombines TRBV10-2 with TRBJ2-7; 11 bases agree with TRBD2. There are 16 residues in the CDR3. Germline V gene data show CDR1 as WSHSY and CDR2 as SAAADI. The V segment lost 6 bases and the J segment 5 bases; nucleotides outside the gene matches: 12. CDR3 in amino acids: CASSDRPSGRRDEQYF. Here the CDR3 DNA reads TGCGCCAGCAGCGATCGTCCTAGCGGGAGGCGTGACGAGCAGTACTTC.

This clonotype was seen many times. This rearrangement joins TRBV7-9 to TRBJ1-4, with 7 nucleotides matching TRBD1. The junction had 4 bases not matched to a gene; V was cut back by 3 bases and J by 6 bases. CDR1 and CDR2 (germline): SEHNR, FQNEAQ (reference sequence). This CDR3 spans 14 amino acids. In DNA form, the CDR3 reads TGTGCCAGCAGCTTGAGCCAGGGGGATGAAAAACTGTTTTTT. Translating gives CASSLSQGDEKLFF.

This clonotype showed up just a few times. CDR3 nucleotide sequence: TGCGCCAGCAGCCCACAGGGTGGTAGGGAGCAGTACTTC. Translated, it gives CASSPQGGREQYF. This rearrangement joins TRBV5-1 to TRBJ2-7; possible D gene TRBD1, 6 bases. Germline V gene sequence: CDR1 SGHRS, CDR2 YFSETQ. This CDR3 has 13 amino acids. The V gene lost 4 bases and the J gene lost 7 bases, with 15 bases spanning the gap.

In this sample, this clonotype turned up many times. The genes are TRBV29-1 and TRBJ1-1, with D unresolved. Germline-derived CDR1 and CDR2 are SQVTM and ANQGSEA. This CDR3 comprises 12 residues. V lost 6 bases to trimming and J lost 0 bases, with 8 bases between them. The DNA of the CDR3 is TGCAGCGTGGAAACAGTGAACACTGAAGCTTTCTTT. Translation gives CSVETVNTEAFF.

This clonotype has a count of ten or more. This chain joins TRBV12-3 or TRBV12-4 and TRBJ2-6; D gene uncertain. This CDR3 comprises 15 residues. V lost 3 bases to trimming and J lost 0 bases, with 6 bases between them. CDR3 sequence reads: CASSFRISGANVLTF. CDR3 nucleotides: TGTGCCAGCAGTTTCCGTATCTCTGGGGCCAACGTCCTGACTTTC.

This chain uses TRBV20-1 with TRBJ2-1; D gene uncertain. V was trimmed by 5 bases and J by 0 bases, leaving 17 bases between them. CDR3 length equals 16 residues. Germline V gene lookup returns CDR1 DFQATT and CDR2 SNEGSKA (reference sequence). The CDR3 bases are TGCAGTGCTGGTCGCCCCCCTTGGAGCTCCTACAATGAGCAGTTCTTC. This translates into CSAGRPPWSSYNEQFF.

This clonotype was seen at least ten times. The chain links TRBV20-1 to TRBJ2-5; D tentatively fits TRBD1 or TRBD2 (5 bases each). The germline V gene has CDR1 DFQATT and CDR2 SNEGSKA (reference sequence). V dropped 3 bases and J dropped 1 base, with 6 bases sitting between them. There are 12 residues in the CDR3. CDR3 coding DNA: TGCAGTGCTAGCGGGGCCCAAGAGACCCAGTACTTC. Amino acid sequence: CSASGAQETQYF.

This clonotype was seen repeatedly, ten times or more. The J gene is TRBJ2-5, the V gene TRBV29-1; no firm D call. The CDR3 has 15 amino acids. Germline loops: CDR1 SQVTM, CDR2 ANQGSEA. The V gene lost 6 bases and the J gene lost 5 bases, with 22 bases spanning the gap. The CDR3 sequence: CSVNPIAVGEETQYF. In nucleotides, the CDR3 is TGCAGCGTAAACCCAATAGCAGTCGGAGAGGAGACCCAGTACTTC.

The gene calls are TRBV19 and TRBJ1-1; D unclear. The CDR3 contains 13 residues. The germline V and J ends were trimmed by 11 bases and 4 bases, with 17 bases remaining between them. Germline CDR1 reads LNHDA; CDR2 reads SQIVND (reference sequence). Here the CDR3 reads CAGGIGVGTEAFF. The CDR3 nucleotides read TGTGCCGGCGGGATCGGTGTGGGCACTGAAGCTTTCTTT.

Here the CDR3 DNA reads TGCGCCAGCAGTCCCCGTAGGGTCGAGACTAAAGCTTTCTTT. This translates into CASSPRRVETKAFF. The chain has TRBV4-3 and TRBJ1-1; D remains unclear. Trimming removed 6 bases at V and 9 bases at J, with 20 bases between. Germline V gives CDR1 LGHNA, CDR2 YSLEER. The CDR3 spans 14 residues.

At least ten counts were recorded for this clonotype. The chain carries TRBV28 and TRBJ2-7; possible D gene TRBD1, 6 bases. V lost 5 bases to trimming and J lost 3 bases, with 29 bases between them. Germline V CDR1 and CDR2: MDHEN, SYDVKM. The CDR3 totals 19 residues. CDR3 in amino acids: CASSGLLQGRSVFDYEQYF. DNA for the CDR3: TGTGCCAGCAGTGGCTTACTACAGGGCAGGTCGGTCTTCGACTACGAGCAGTACTTC.

The chain links TRBV19 to TRBJ2-4, with D perhaps being TRBD1 or TRBD2 (6 bases each). This CDR3 is 17 amino acids long. Trimming took 5 bases from V and 0 from J, leaving 17 bases between them. CDR1 and CDR2 from the germline V gene are LNHDA and SQIVND (reference sequence). The CDR3 region has the DNA TGTGCCAGTAGTTCCCCGAGGGGGGTGAAAGCCAAAAACATTCAGTACTTC. It encodes CASSSPRGVKAKNIQYF.

This clonotype was seen more than once but under ten times. The gene calls are TRBV20-1 and TRBJ2-7, with D possibly matching TRBD2 (5 bases). This CDR3 contains 11 residues. Trimming pared 6 bases from V and 7 bases from J, leaving 13 bases between. Per germline, CDR1 DFQATT and CDR2 SNEGSKA (reference sequence). In nucleotides, the CDR3 is TGCAGTGCGGAGCGGCTCGGGGAGCAGTACTTC. It specifies CSAERLGEQYF.

This clonotype has ten or more counts. The chain carries TRBV20-1 and TRBJ2-7; D possibly corresponds to TRBD2 (7 bases). The V end was cut by 3 bases, the J end by 4 bases, with 16 bases between. CDR1 and CDR2 (germline): DFQATT, SNEGSKA (reference sequence). The CDR3 runs to 14 residues. The CDR3 sequence is CSASIGGATYEQYF. The DNA of the CDR3 is TGCAGTGCTAGTATAGGGGGGGCAACTTACGAGCAGTACTTC.

This clonotype was counted a few times. The chain uses TRBV12-3 or TRBV12-4 and TRBJ2-7; 12 nucleotides agree with TRBD1. Trimming at V came to 5 bases and at J to 4 bases, leaving 6 bases not matched to a gene. This CDR3 comprises 15 residues. The CDR3 DNA reads TGTGCCAGCAGTAGGGGGACAGGGGGCATGTACGAGCAGTACTTC. This translates into CASSRGTGGMYEQYF.